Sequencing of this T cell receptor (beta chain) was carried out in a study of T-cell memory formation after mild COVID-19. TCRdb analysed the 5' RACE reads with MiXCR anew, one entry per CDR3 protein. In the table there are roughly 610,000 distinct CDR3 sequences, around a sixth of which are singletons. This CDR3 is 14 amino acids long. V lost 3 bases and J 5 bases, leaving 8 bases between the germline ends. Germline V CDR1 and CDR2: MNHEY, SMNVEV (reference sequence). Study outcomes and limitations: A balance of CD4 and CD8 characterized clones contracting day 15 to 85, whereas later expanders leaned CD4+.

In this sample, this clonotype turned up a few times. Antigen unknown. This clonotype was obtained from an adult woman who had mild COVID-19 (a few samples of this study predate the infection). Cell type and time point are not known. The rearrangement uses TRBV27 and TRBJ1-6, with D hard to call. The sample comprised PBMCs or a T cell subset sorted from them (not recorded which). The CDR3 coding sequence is TGTGCCAGCAGTTTGTTGGCCAATAATTCACCCCTCCACTTT. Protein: CASSLLANNSPLHF.